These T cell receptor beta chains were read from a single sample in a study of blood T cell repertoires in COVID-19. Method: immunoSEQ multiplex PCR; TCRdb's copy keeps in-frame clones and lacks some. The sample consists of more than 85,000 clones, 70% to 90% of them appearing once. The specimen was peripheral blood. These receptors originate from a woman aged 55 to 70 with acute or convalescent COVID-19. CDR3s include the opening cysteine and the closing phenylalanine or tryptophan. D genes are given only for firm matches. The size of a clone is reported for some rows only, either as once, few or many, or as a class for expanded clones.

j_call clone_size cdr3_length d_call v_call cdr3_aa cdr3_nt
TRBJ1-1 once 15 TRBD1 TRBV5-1 CASSYRWTGDTEAFF TGCGCCAGCAGCTACCGGTGGACAGGGGACACTGAAGCTTTCTTT
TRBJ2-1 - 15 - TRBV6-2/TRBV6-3 CASSYTPLQYNEQFF TGTGCCAGCAGTTATACCCCTCTCCAGTACAATGAGCAGTTCTTC
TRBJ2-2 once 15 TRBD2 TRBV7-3 CASSQAGGNTGELFF TGTGCCAGCAGCCAAGCGGGAGGGAACACCGGGGAGCTGTTTTTT
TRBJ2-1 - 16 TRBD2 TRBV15 CATSRPTSGAHNEQFF TGTGCCACCAGCAGACCGACTAGCGGGGCACACAATGAGCAGTTCTTC
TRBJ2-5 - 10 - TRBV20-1 CSASSETQYF TGCAGTGCTAGCTCTGAGACCCAGTACTTC
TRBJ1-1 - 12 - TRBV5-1 CASSDNRVGAFF TGCGCCAGCAGCGACAACAGGGTAGGAGCTTTCTTT
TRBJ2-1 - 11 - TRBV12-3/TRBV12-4 CASSPKYGQFF TGTGCCAGCAGCCCGAAATACGGGCAGTTCTTC
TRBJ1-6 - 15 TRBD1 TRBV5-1 CASSAGTGERSPLHF TGCGCCAGCAGCGCGGGGACAGGGGAACGGTCACCCCTCCACTTT
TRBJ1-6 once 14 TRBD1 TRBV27 CASRGQANNSPLHF TGTGCCAGCAGGGGACAGGCAAATAATTCACCCCTCCACTTT
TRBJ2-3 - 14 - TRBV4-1 CASSQERHTDTQYF TGCGCCAGCAGCCAGGAGCGGCACACAGATACGCAGTATTTT
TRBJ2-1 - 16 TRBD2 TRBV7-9 CASSPEGLAGVGEQFF TGTGCCAGCAGCCCCGAGGGACTAGCGGGAGTTGGTGAGCAGTTCTTC
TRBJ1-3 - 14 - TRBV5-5 CASSLYRAGNTIYF TGTGCCAGCAGCTTGTACAGGGCTGGAAACACCATATATTTT
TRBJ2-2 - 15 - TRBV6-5 CASSKGRDRGGELFF TGTGCCAGCAGCAAAGGGCGGGACCGAGGCGGGGAGCTGTTTTTT
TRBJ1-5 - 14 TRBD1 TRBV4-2 CASSSTGGNQPQHF TGTGCCAGCAGCTCGACAGGGGGCAATCAGCCCCAGCATTTT
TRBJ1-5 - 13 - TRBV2 CASSERGGQPQHF TGTGCCAGCAGTGAGCGGGGGGGTCAGCCCCAGCATTTT
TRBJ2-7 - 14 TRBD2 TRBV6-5 CASSLTGLVNEQYF TGTGCCAGCAGTTTAACGGGACTAGTAAACGAGCAGTACTTC
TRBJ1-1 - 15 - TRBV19 CASSSTPGQRSSAFF TGTGCCAGTAGTTCAACCCCAGGGCAACGCTCGTCAGCTTTCTTT
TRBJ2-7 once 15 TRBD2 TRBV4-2 CASSPTPSGSYEQYF TGTGCCAGCAGCCCAACTCCTAGCGGCTCCTACGAGCAGTACTTC
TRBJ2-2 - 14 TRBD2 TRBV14 CASSHGLDTGELFF TGTGCCAGCAGCCACGGACTAGACACCGGGGAGCTGTTTTTT
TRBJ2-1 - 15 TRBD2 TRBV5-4 CASSLTGGPYNEQFF TGTGCCAGCAGCTTAACGGGAGGGCCCTACAATGAGCAGTTCTTC
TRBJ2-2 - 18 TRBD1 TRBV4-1 CASSQLTGARVSTGELFF TGCGCCAGCAGCCAACTGACAGGGGCCCGGGTGAGCACCGGGGAGCTGTTTTTT
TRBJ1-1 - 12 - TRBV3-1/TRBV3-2 CASISPLGGAFF TGTGCCAGCATCTCCCCCCTGGGGGGTGCTTTCTTT
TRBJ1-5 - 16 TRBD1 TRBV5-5 CASSFDPLDRVRPQHF TGTGCCAGCAGCTTTGATCCCCTGGACAGGGTCCGGCCCCAGCATTTT
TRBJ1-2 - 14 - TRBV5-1 CASSLDSGVDGYTF TGCGCCAGCAGCTTGGATTCAGGGGTGGATGGCTACACCTTC
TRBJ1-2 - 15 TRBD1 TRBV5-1 CASSSRTGGAYGYTF TGCGCCAGCAGCTCCAGGACAGGGGGCGCCTATGGCTACACCTTC
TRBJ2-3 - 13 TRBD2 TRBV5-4 CASSLGGLALQYF TGTGCCAGCAGCTTGGGGGGACTAGCGCTGCAGTATTTT
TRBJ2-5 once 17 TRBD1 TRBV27 CASATPRGQGPQETQYF TGTGCCAGCGCTACGCCCAGAGGACAGGGACCGCAAGAGACCCAGTACTTC
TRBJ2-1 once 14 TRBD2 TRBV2 CASNEGLASNEQFF TGTGCCAGCAACGAAGGACTAGCGTCCAATGAGCAGTTCTTC
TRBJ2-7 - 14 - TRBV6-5 CASSYRGGLSEQYF TGTGCCAGCAGTTACAGGGGGGGTTTGAGCGAGCAGTACTTC
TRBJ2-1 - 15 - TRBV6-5 CASRGQRSSYNEQFF TGTGCCAGCAGGGGTCAGCGAAGCTCCTACAATGAGCAGTTCTTC
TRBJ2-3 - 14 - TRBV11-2 CASSFLRAGHVQYF TGTGCCAGCAGCTTCCTCCGGGCAGGGCACGTGCAGTATTTT
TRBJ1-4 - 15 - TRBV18 CASSPTREANEKLFF TGTGCCAGCTCACCGACACGGGAGGCTAATGAAAAACTGTTTTTT
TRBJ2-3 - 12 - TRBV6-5 CASRTSTDTQYF TGTGCCAGCAGGACTAGCACAGATACGCAGTATTTT
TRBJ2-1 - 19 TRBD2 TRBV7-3 CASSYRGLAGHSSYNEQFF TGTGCCAGCAGCTACAGGGGACTAGCGGGGCATAGCTCCTACAATGAGCAGTTCTTC
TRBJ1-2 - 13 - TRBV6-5 CASSEEGTYGYTF TGTGCCAGCAGCGAGGAGGGGACCTATGGCTACACCTTC
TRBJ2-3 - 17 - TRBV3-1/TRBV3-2 CASSQRTSRRRRDTQYF TGTGCCAGCAGCCAAAGGACCTCGAGGCGAAGGAGGGATACGCAGTATTTT
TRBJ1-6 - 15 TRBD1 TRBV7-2 CASSQYRGQNSPLHF TGTGCCAGCAGCCAATACAGGGGTCAAAATTCACCCCTCCACTTT
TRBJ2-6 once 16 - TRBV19 CASSIMWSSGANVLTF TGTGCCAGTAGTATAATGTGGAGCTCTGGGGCCAACGTCCTGACTTTC
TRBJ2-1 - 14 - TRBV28 CASSSPGGYNEQFF TGTGCCAGCAGTTCCCCCGGAGGGTACAATGAGCAGTTCTTC
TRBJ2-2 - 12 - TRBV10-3 CAISGGAGELFF TGTGCCATCAGTGGGGGGGCCGGGGAGCTGTTTTTT
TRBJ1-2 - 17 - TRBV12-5 CASGLPGRLRVNYGYTF TGTGCTAGTGGTTTGCCCGGTCGACTTCGGGTGAACTATGGCTACACCTTC
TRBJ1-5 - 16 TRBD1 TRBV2 CASSEARTGVNQPQHF TGTGCCAGCAGTGAAGCCCGGACAGGGGTTAATCAGCCCCAGCATTTT
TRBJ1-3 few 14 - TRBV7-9 CASSLDGKGNTIYF TGTGCCAGCAGCTTAGATGGGAAGGGGAACACCATATATTTT
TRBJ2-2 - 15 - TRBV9 CASSVLAGGTGELFF TGTGCCAGCAGCGTACTAGCAGGAGGCACCGGGGAGCTGTTTTTT
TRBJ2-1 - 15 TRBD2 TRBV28 CASSLLAGGPFEQFF TGTGCCAGCAGTTTACTAGCGGGAGGGCCTTTTGAGCAGTTCTTC
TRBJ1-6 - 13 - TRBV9 CASSVRVDSPLHF TGTGCCAGCAGCGTGAGAGTCGATTCACCCCTCCACTTT